Shown below are 14 T cell receptor beta chains from a single sample sequenced in a study of T cell responses to AZD1222 COVID-19 vaccine. Sequencing used immunoSEQ multiplex PCR; TCRdb keeps in-frame clones, though not all of them. The data contain about 99,000 clones, less than 95% of them singletons. Specimen: peripheral blood, collected on day 0 of AZD1222 vaccination. The receptors stem from an adult in good health.

CDR3 sequence: CASSYAGVDTEAFF. CDR3 sequence (DNA): TGTGCCAGCAGTTACGCGGGGGTGGACACTGAAGCTTTCTTT. This chain uses TRBV6-5 with TRBJ1-1, with D possibly being TRBD1 (5 bases). V lost 2 bases to trimming and J lost 3 bases, with 10 bases between them. CDR3 length: 14 amino acids. Germline lookup yields CDR1 MNHEY and CDR2 SVGAGI.

The V gene is TRBV6-5, the J gene TRBJ2-7; D may match TRBD1 or TRBD2 (5 bases each). Germline values: CDR1 MNHEY, CDR2 SVGAGI. V lost 8 bases to trimming and J lost 0 bases, with 17 bases between them. This CDR3 has 15 amino acids. This CDR3 reads CASRIGGGSSYEQYF. CDR3 DNA sequence: TGTGCCAGCCGCATCGGTGGGGGTAGCTCCTACGAGCAGTACTTC.

The rearrangement uses TRBV21-1 and TRBJ2-1; no check of the table's D call, TRBD2, against the DNA was made. TRBV21-1 is termed a pseudogene. The CDR3 runs to 17 residues. The DNA of the CDR3 is TGTGCCAGCACCAGTGTTAAGCGACCAAGCTCCTACAATGAGCAGTTCTTC. This gives the protein CASTSVKRPSSYNEQFF.

This clone has just a few counts. The J gene is TRBJ2-7, the V gene TRBV6-2 or TRBV6-3; 7 positions agree with TRBD1. Per the germline V gene, CDR1 is MNHEY and CDR2 is SVGEGT. The CDR3 length is 17 residues. The J segment lost 2 bases and the V segment lost 0 bases, leaving 10 bases of the junction unmatched. CDR3 DNA sequence: TGTGCCAGCAGTTACTCGCATCAAGGACAGGATACCTACGAGCAGTACTTC. It yields the protein CASSYSHQGQDTYEQYF.

CDR3 residues: CASSRGSGNTIYF. The CDR3 DNA sequence: TGTGCCAGCAGCCGAGGGTCCGGAAACACCATATATTTT. V and J are TRBV7-3 and TRBJ1-3; no clear D. V was shortened by 5 bases and J by 4 bases, with 9 bases between the two germline ends. Germline CDR1 and CDR2: SGHTA and FQGTGA. The CDR3 loop spans 13 amino acids.

The chain joins TRBV6-5 to TRBJ1-6; the D is unclear. This CDR3 is 14 amino acids long. Germline V lookup: CDR1 MNHEY, CDR2 SVGAGI. With 3 bases removed from V and 9 bases from J, the gap between germline ends came to 12 bases. CDR3 amino acids: CASSYRARSSPLHF. The DNA for the CDR3 is TGTGCCAGCAGTTATCGGGCCAGAAGTTCACCCCTCCACTTT.

This sequence joins TRBV24-1 and TRBJ2-5; the D gene is possibly TRBD1 (6 bases). Trimming shortened V by 5 bases and J by 1 base, and 19 bases separated the two germline ends. Germline CDR1 and CDR2: KGHDR and SFDVKD. The CDR3 spans 17 residues. The CDR3 DNA sequence: TGTGCCACCAGTGCCCTTGTTGGGGGCCGGGGCCAAGAGACCCAGTACTTC. This gives the protein CATSALVGGRGQETQYF.

The V gene is TRBV6-4, the J gene TRBJ2-3; TRBD2 agrees at 8 bases. This CDR3 is 15 amino acids long. Germline V gene lookup returns CDR1 MRHNA and CDR2 SNTAGT. V dropped 4 bases and J dropped 4; count of bases not matched to a gene: 7. The CDR3 protein is CASSGSGGGSDTQYF. The CDR3 coding sequence is TGTGCCAGCAGTGGGAGCGGGGGCGGTTCAGATACGCAGTATTTT.

The J gene is TRBJ1-5, the V gene TRBV30, with D tentatively TRBD1 (5 bases). This CDR3 contains 14 residues. Germline V CDR1 and CDR2: GTSNPN, SVGIG (reference sequence). Trimming stripped 0 bases from V and 6 bases from J, with 12 bases between. CDR3 DNA sequence: TGTGCCTGGAGTGTTTGGGGACCCACTCAGCCCCAGCATTTT. This encodes CAWSVWGPTQPQHF. Filled out from reference TRBV30 and TRBJ1-5, the complete variable domain reads SQTIHQWPATLVQPVGSPLSLECTVEGTSNPNLYWYRQAAGRGLQLLFYSVGIGQISSEVPQNLSASRPQDRQFILSSKKLLLSDSGFYLCAWSVWGPTQPQHFGDGTRLSIL.

This clone was recorded once. The chain joins TRBV5-4 to TRBJ2-3; 7 bases are shared with TRBD2. Germline V lookup: CDR1 SGHNT, CDR2 YYREEE (reference sequence). The CDR3 consists of 17 residues. After removal of 0 bases from V and 6 bases from J, the junction contained 13 bases not matched to a gene. The CDR3 here is CASSLGSWGGRMDTQYF. CDR3 DNA sequence: TGTGCCAGCAGCTTGGGGTCCTGGGGGGGGAGGATGGATACGCAGTATTTT.

The rearrangement links TRBV21-1 to TRBJ2-3; the table's D call, TRBD2, has no DNA check behind it. TRBV21-1 is designated a pseudogene. There are 15 residues in the CDR3. Here the CDR3 DNA reads TGTGCCGGCCCATACCGGGGGGGGATCACAGATACGCAGTATTTT. Protein: CAGPYRGGITDTQYF.

The chain couples TRBV19 to TRBJ1-3; TRBD1 matches at 7 bases. Germline CDR1 and CDR2: LNHDA and SQIVND (reference sequence). This CDR3 region has 13 residues. J was trimmed by 4 bases and V by 9 bases; bases with no gene match: 6. The CDR3 loop is CASGDRAGNTIYF. Written as DNA, the CDR3 is TGTGCCAGCGGGGACAGAGCAGGAAACACCATATATTTT.

The genes are TRBV11-2 and TRBJ2-7; 8 nucleotides match TRBD1. This CDR3 is built from 15 residues. The trim removed 4 bases at V and 2 bases at J, leaving 7 bases unmatched. Germline-derived CDR1 and CDR2 are SGHAT and FQNNGV. The CDR3 loop is CASSSYRGRTYEQYF. CDR3 coding DNA: TGTGCCAGCAGCTCCTACAGGGGGAGAACCTACGAGCAGTACTTC. Using reference TRBV11-2 and TRBJ2-7 for the parts outside the CDR3, the full variable domain is EAGVAQSPRYKIIEKRQSVAFWCNPISGHATLYWYQQILGQGPKLLIQFQNNGVVDDSQLPKDRFSAERLKGVDSTLKIQPAKLEDSAVYLCASSSYRGRTYEQYFGPGTRLTVT.

Written as DNA, the CDR3 is TGCGCCAGCAGCCAAGCTCCAGGTTCCTACGAGCAGTACTTC. Translating gives CASSQAPGSYEQYF. The V and J genes are TRBV4-3 and TRBJ2-7; D gene unclear. Germline CDR1 LGHNA, CDR2 YSLEER. V gave up 1 base and J gave up 1 base, with 8 bases separating them. This CDR3 comprises 14 residues.